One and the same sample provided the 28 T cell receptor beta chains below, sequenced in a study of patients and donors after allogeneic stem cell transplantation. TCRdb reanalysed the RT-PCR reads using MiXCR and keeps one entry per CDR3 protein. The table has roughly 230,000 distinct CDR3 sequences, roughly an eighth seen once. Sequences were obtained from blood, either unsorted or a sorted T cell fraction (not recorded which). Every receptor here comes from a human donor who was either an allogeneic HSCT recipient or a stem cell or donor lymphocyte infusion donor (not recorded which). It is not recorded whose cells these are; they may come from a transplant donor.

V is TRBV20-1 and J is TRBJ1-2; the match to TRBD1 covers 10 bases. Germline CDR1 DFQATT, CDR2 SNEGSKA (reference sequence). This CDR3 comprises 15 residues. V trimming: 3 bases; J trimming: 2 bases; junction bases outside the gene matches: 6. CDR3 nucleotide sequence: TGCAGTGCTAGCACCCGGGGACAGGGGAACTATGGCTACACCTTC. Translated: CSASTRGQGNYGYTF.

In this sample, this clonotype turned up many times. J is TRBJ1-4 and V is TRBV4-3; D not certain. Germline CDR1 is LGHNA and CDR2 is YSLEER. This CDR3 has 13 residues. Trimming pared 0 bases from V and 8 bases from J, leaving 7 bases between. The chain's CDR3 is CASSQDRREKLFF. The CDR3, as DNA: TGCGCCAGCAGCCAAGATAGGCGGGAAAAACTGTTTTTT.

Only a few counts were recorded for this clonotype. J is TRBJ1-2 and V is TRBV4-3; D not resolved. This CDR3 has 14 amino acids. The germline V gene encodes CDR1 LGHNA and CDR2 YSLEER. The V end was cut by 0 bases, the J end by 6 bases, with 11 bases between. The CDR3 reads CASSQDPLFNGYTF. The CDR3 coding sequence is TGCGCCAGCAGCCAAGATCCGCTATTCAATGGCTACACCTTC.

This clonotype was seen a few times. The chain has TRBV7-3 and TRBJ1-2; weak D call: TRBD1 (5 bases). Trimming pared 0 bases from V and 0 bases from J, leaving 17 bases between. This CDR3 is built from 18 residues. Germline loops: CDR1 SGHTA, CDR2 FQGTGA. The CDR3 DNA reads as TGTGCCAGCAGCTTAACGGGCGGCAGGGCACATGCTAACTATGGCTACACCTTC. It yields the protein CASSLTGGRAHANYGYTF.

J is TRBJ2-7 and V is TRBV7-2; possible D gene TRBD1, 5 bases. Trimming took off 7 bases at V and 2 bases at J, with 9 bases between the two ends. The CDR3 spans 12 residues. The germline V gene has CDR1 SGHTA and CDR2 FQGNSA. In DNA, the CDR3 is TGTGCCAGCAATGGGGCCACCTACGAGCAGTACTTC. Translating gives CASNGATYEQYF.

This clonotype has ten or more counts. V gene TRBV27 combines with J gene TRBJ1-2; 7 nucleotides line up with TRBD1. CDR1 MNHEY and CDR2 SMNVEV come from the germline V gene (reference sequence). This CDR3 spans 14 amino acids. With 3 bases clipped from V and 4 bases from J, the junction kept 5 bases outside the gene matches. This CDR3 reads CASSFTGEGYGYTF. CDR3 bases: TGTGCCAGCAGTTTTACAGGGGAGGGCTATGGCTACACCTTC.

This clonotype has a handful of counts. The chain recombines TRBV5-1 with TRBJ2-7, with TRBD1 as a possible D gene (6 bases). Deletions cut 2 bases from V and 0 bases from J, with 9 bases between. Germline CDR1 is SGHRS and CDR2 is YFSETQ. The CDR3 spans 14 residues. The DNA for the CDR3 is TGCGCCAGCAGCTTTGACAGGATCTCCTACGAGCAGTACTTC. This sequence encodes CASSFDRISYEQYF.

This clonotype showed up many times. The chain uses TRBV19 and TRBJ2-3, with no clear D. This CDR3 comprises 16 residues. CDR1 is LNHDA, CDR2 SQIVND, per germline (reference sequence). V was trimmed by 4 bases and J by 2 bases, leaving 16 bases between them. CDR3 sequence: CASSKVNGVATDTQYF. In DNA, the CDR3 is TGTGCCAGTAGTAAGGTTAACGGTGTAGCCACAGATACGCAGTATTTT.

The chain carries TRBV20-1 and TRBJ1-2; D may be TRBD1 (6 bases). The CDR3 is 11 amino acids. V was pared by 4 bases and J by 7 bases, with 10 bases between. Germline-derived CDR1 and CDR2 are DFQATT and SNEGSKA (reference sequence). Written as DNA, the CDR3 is TGCAGTGCTAAACAGGGACGTGGCTACACCTTC. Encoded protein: CSAKQGRGYTF.

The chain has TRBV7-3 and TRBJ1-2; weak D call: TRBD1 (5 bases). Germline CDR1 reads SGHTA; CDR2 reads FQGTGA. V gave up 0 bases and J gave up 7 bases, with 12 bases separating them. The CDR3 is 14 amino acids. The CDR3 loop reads CASSLTSQGRGYTF. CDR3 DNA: TGTGCCAGCAGCTTAACCTCCCAGGGACGTGGCTACACCTTC.

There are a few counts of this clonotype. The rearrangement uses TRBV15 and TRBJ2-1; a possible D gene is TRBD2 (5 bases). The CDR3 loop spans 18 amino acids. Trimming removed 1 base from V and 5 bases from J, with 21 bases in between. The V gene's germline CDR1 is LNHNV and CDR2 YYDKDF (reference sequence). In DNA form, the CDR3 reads TGTGCCACCAGCAGAGCCCCCGGAGGCAAGCTCGGCCACAATGAGCAGTTCTTC. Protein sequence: CATSRAPGGKLGHNEQFF.

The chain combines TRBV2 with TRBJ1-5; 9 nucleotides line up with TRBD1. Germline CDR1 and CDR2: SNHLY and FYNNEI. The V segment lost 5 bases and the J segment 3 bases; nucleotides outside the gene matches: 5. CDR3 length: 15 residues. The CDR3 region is CASSRGQGSNQPQHF. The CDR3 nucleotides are TGTGCCAGCAGTAGGGGACAGGGTTCCAATCAGCCCCAGCATTTT.

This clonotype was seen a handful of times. CDR3 DNA sequence: TGTGCCAGCAGTGATGAAGGAGCGGGAGGGCCGGCAAGGAATGAGCAGTTCTTC. This sequence encodes CASSDEGAGGPARNEQFF. The chain links TRBV6-1 to TRBJ2-1; 10 positions agree with TRBD2. The CDR3 covers 18 residues. Germline CDR1 and CDR2: MNHNS and SASEGT. V lost 3 bases to trimming and J lost 7 bases; unmatched junction nucleotides: 15.

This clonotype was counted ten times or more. The CDR3 is CASQDSSGNTIYF. The CDR3 DNA reads TGTGCCAGCCAGGACAGCTCTGGAAACACCATATATTTT. The rearrangement joins TRBV2 to TRBJ1-3; tentative D call: TRBD1 (6 bases). This CDR3 region has 13 residues. Germline V gene data show CDR1 as SNHLY and CDR2 as FYNNEI. Deletions cut 8 bases from V and 0 bases from J, with 8 bases between.

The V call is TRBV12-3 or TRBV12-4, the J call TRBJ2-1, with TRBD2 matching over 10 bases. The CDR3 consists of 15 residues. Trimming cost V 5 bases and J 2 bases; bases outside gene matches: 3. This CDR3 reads CASSQRGGPYNEQFF. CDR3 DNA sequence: TGTGCCAGCAGTCAGCGGGGGGGTCCCTACAATGAGCAGTTCTTC.

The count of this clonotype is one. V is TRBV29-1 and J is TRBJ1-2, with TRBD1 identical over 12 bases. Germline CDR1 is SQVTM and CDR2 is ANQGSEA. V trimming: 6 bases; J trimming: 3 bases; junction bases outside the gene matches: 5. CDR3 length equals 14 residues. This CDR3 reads CSVGTGGGDYGYTF. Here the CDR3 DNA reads TGCAGCGTAGGGACAGGGGGCGGTGACTATGGCTACACCTTC.

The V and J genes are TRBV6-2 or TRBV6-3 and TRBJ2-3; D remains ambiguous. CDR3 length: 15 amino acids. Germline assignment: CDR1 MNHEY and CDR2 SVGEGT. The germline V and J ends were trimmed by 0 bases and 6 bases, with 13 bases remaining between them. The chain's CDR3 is CASSYSKVLADTQYF. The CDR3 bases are TGTGCCAGCAGTTACTCGAAGGTTTTAGCCGATACGCAGTATTTT.

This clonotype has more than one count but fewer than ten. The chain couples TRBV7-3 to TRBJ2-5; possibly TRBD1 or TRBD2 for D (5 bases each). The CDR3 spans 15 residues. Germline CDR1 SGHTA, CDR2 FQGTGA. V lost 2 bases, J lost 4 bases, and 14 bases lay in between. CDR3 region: CASSLGSGLRETQYF. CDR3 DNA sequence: TGTGCCAGCAGCTTAGGATCGGGGCTGCGAGAGACCCAGTACTTC.

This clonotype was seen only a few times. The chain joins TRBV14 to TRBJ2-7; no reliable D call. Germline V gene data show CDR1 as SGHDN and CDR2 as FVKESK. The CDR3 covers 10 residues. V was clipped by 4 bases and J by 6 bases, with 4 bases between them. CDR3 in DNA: TGTGCCAGCAGCCTCGCCGAGCAGTACTTC. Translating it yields CASSLAEQYF.

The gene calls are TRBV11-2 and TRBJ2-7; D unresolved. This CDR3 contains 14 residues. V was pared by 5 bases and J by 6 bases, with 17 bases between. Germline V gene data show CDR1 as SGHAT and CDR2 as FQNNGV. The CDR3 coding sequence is TGTGCCAGCAGCCTTATTACGGGTTTTTCCGAGCAGTACTTC. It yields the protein CASSLITGFSEQYF.

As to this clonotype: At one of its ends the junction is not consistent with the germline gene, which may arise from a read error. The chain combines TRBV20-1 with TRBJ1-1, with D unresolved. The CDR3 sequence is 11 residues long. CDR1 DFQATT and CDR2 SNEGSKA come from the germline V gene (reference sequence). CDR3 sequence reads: CSARAEPEAFF. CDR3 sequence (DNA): TGCAGTGCTAGAGCCGAGCCTGAGGCTTTCTTT.

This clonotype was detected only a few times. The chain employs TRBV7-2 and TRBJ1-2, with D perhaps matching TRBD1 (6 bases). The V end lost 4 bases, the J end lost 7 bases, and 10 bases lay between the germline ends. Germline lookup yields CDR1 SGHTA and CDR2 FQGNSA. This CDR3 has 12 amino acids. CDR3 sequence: CASSSEGGGYTF. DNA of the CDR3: TGTGCCAGCAGCTCGGAAGGGGGTGGCTACACCTTC.

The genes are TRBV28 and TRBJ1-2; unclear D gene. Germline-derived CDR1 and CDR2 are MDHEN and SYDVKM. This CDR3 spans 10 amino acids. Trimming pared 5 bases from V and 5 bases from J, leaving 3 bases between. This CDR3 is CASSRYGYTF. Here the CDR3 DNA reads TGTGCCAGCAGTCGATATGGCTACACCTTC.

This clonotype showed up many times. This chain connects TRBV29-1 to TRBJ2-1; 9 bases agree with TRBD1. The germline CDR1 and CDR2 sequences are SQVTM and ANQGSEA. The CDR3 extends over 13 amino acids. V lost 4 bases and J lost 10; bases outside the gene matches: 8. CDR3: CSVAFDRGKEQFF. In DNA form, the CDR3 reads TGCAGCGTTGCGTTCGACAGGGGGAAGGAGCAGTTCTTC.

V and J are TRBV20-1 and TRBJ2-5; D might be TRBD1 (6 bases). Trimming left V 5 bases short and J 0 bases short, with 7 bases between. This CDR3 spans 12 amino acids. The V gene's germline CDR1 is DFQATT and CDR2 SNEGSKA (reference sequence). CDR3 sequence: CSARTDQETQYF. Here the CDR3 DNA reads TGCAGTGCTCGGACAGACCAAGAGACCCAGTACTTC.

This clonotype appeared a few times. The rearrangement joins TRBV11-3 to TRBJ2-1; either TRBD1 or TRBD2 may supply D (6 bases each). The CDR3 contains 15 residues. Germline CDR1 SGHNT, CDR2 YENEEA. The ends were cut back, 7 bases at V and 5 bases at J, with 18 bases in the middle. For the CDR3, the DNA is TGTGCCAGCACCAGAGGGGGGAGGCTAAACAATGAGCAGTTCTTC. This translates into CASTRGGRLNNEQFF.

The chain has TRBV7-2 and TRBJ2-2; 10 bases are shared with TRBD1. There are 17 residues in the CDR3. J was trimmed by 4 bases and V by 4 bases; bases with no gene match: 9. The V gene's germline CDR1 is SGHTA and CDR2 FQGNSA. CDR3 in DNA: TGTGCCAGCAGCTCCAACCGGGACAGGGGTGTCACCGGGGAGCTGTTTTTT. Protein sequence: CASSSNRDRGVTGELFF. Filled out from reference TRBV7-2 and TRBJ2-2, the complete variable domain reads GAGVSQSPSNKVTEKGKDVELRCDPISGHTALYWYRQSLGQGLEFLIYFQGNSAPDKSGLPSDRFSAERTGGSVSTLTIQRTQQEDSAVYLCASSSNRDRGVTGELFFGEGSRLTVL.

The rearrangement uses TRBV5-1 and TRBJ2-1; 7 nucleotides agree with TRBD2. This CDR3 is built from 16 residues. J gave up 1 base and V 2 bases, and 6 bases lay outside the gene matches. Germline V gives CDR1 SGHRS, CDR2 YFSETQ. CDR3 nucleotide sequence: TGCGCCAGCAGCTTAGCGGGGAACCCATCCTACAATGAGCAGTTCTTC. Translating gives CASSLAGNPSYNEQFF.